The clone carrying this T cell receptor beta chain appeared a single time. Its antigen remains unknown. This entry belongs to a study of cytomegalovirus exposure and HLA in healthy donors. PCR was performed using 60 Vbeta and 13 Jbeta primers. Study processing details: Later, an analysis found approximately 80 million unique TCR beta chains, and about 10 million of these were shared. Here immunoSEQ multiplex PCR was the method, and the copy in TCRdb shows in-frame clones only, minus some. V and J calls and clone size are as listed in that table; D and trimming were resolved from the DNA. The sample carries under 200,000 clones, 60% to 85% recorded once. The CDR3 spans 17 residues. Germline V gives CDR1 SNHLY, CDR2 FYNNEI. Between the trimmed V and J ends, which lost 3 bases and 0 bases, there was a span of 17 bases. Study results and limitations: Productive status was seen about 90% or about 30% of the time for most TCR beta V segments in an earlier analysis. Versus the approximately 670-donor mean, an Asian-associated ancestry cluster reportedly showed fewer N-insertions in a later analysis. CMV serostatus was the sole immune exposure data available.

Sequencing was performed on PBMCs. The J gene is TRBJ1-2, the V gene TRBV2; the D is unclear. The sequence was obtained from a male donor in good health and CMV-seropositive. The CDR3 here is CASSDIRRGKANYGYTF. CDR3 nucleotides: TGTGCCAGCAGTGATATTCGACGGGGAAAGGCTAACTATGGCTACACCTTC. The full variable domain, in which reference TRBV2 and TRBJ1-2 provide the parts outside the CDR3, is EPEVTQTPSHQVTQMGQEVILRCVPISNHLYFYWYRQILGQKVEFLVSFYNNEISEKSEIFDDQFSVERPDGSNFTLKIRSTKLEDSAMYFCASSDIRRGKANYGYTFGSGTRLTVV.